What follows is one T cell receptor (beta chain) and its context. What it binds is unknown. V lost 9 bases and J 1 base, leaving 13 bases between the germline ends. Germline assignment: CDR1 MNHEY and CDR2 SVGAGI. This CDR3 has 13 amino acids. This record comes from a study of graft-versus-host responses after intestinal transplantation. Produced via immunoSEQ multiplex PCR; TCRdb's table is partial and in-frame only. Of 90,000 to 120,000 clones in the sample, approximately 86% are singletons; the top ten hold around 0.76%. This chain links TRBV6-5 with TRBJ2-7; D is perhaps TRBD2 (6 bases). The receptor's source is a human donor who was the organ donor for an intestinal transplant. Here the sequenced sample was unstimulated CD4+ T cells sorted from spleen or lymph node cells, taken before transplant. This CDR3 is CASRPRGSYEQYF. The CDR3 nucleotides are TGTGCCAGTAGACCTCGGGGGTCCTACGAGCAGTACTTC.